The 30 T cell receptor beta chains below come from one sample, sequenced in a study of CD8+ T cells in alopecia areata. Treatment: oral pan-JAK inhibitor, 5-10 mg twice daily. It was cDNA, reverse transcribed from extracted RNA, that served as the sequencing template. This table comes from immunoSEQ multiplex PCR, and its TCRdb copy is limited to in-frame clones, with some not included. The sample contains over 150,000 clones, approximately 55% of which appear only once. The source was CD8+ T cells sorted from blood, collected at week 24, from a patient treated with tofacitinib. The origin of the receptors is a human donor with alopecia areata.

This clone was observed a single time. V is TRBV30 and J is TRBJ1-2; D is ambiguous. The V gene's germline CDR1 is GTSNPN and CDR2 SVGIG (reference sequence). Trimming removed 2 bases from V and 3 bases from J, with 13 bases in between. CDR3 length equals 14 residues. In nucleotides, the CDR3 is TGTGCCTGGAGTTTGGGTATGGGCGACTATGGCTACACCTTC. Protein product: CAWSLGMGDYGYTF.

The chain has TRBV30 and TRBJ2-1, with 13 nucleotides matching TRBD2. The CDR3 extends over 20 amino acids. From germline, CDR1 is GTSNPN and CDR2 SVGIG (reference sequence). With 5 bases clipped from V and 1 base from J, the junction kept 17 bases outside the gene matches. The CDR3 DNA sequence: TGTGCCTGGTTCGCGCCCGGGACTAGCGGGGTCCAGGGGTCCTACAATGAGCAGTTCTTC. Translated, it gives CAWFAPGTSGVQGSYNEQFF.

This clone came up a few times. The chain joins TRBV6-6 to TRBJ2-7; unclear D gene. Germline V gene sequence: CDR1 MNHNY, CDR2 SVGAGI (reference sequence). The V and J ends lost 10 bases and 2 bases respectively, with 12 bases between them. The CDR3 spans 12 residues. Written as DNA, the CDR3 is TGTGCCACCCTGGACGGACCCTACGAGCAGTACTTC. It translates to CATLDGPYEQYF.

This clone showed up just a few times. This chain joins TRBV4-3 and TRBJ2-1; TRBD2 agrees at 9 bases. The trim removed 1 base at V and 5 bases at J, leaving 3 bases unmatched. This CDR3 has 15 amino acids. Germline CDR1 LGHNA, CDR2 YSLEER. CDR3 coding DNA: TGCGCCAGCAGCCAAGTCCAGCGGGGGGACAATGAGCAGTTCTTC. Amino acid sequence: CASSQVQRGDNEQFF.

The chain combines TRBV19 with TRBJ2-1; unclear D gene. CDR3 length: 14 residues. The V end was cut by 3 bases, the J end by 0 bases, with 6 bases between. Germline V gene lookup returns CDR1 LNHDA and CDR2 SQIVND (reference sequence). The CDR3 spells CASSMGGSYNEQFF. CDR3 bases: TGTGCCAGTAGTATGGGCGGCTCCTACAATGAGCAGTTCTTC. The full variable domain, with the rest looked up from reference TRBV19 and TRBJ2-1, is DGGITQSPKYLFRKEGQNVTLSCEQNLNHDAMYWYRQDPGQGLRLIYYSQIVNDFQKGDIAEGYSVSREKKESFPLTVTSAQKNPTAFYLCASSMGGSYNEQFFGPGTRLTVL.

There are a few counts of this clone. This chain links TRBV7-9 with TRBJ1-2; no definite D call. V was cut by 4 bases and J by 8 bases, with 14 bases left in between. The CDR3 is made up of 13 amino acids. Germline CDR1 is SEHNR and CDR2 is FQNEAQ (reference sequence). Here the CDR3 DNA reads TGTGCCAGCAGCTCTGGGCGGAGGGAAGGCTACACCTTC. Its protein product is CASSSGRREGYTF.

The chain couples TRBV29-1 to TRBJ1-2, with D maybe TRBD1 (6 bases). V was cut by 7 bases and J by 7 bases, with 19 bases left in between. The CDR3 is 13 amino acids. Per the germline V gene, CDR1 is SQVTM and CDR2 is ANQGSEA. The CDR3 DNA sequence: TGCAGCGCCCAATCGGAGACAGGTTGTGGCTACACCTTC. Residues: CSAQSETGCGYTF.

This chain connects TRBV5-1 to TRBJ1-5; TRBD1 matches 7 bases. The CDR3 sequence is 14 residues long. Germline V gene data show CDR1 as SGHRS and CDR2 as YFSETQ. V trimming: 0 bases; J trimming: 5 bases; junction bases outside the gene matches: 2. CDR3 region: CASSLDTGDQPQHF. CDR3 sequence (DNA): TGCGCCAGCAGCTTGGATACAGGGGATCAGCCCCAGCATTTT. The entire variable domain, with the rest obtained from reference TRBV5-1 and TRBJ1-5, is as follows: KAGVTQTPRYLIKTRGQQVTLSCSPISGHRSVSWYQQTPGQGLQFLFEYFSETQRNKGNFPGRFSGRQFSNSRSEMNVSTLELGDSALYLCASSLDTGDQPQHFGDGTRLSIL.

V gene TRBV29-1 combines with J gene TRBJ1-1; 10 bases match TRBD1. Germline V gives CDR1 SQVTM, CDR2 ANQGSEA. J gave up 4 bases and V 5 bases, and 10 bases lay outside the gene matches. This CDR3 is 15 amino acids long. CDR3 in amino acids: CSVRGQGPGGTEAFF. The CDR3, as DNA: TGCAGCGTTCGGGGACAGGGGCCCGGTGGCACTGAAGCTTTCTTT.

A few counts support this clone. The genes are TRBV7-3 and TRBJ2-3; D gene ambiguous. This CDR3 is built from 14 residues. Germline V gene data show CDR1 as SGHTA and CDR2 as FQGTGA. The V end was cut by 8 bases, the J end by 4 bases, with 16 bases between. In DNA form, the CDR3 reads TGTGCCAGCGGCGACATGTTAGCCCCAGATACGCAGTATTTT. Residues: CASGDMLAPDTQYF.

V and J are TRBV2 and TRBJ2-3, with TRBD1 identical over 8 bases. The CDR3 has 14 residues. CDR1 and CDR2 from the germline V gene are SNHLY and FYNNEI. V was clipped by 4 bases and J by 5 bases; unmatched bases: 5. The CDR3 bases are TGTGCCAGCAGTGGACAGGGGTCAATAGATACGCAGTATTTT. Protein sequence: CASSGQGSIDTQYF.

A remark on this clone: This sample also contains other DNA sequences that code for the same CDR3. In nucleotides, the CDR3 is TGCGCCAGCAGTCCAGGACAGGGAGACTATGGCTACACCTTC. Translating gives CASSPGQGDYGYTF. The V call is TRBV4-3, the J call TRBJ1-2; 8 positions agree with TRBD1. The CDR3 has 14 amino acids. The ends lost 6 bases at V and 3 bases at J; junction bases unmatched: 6. CDR1 is LGHNA, CDR2 YSLEER, per germline.

The chain links TRBV9 to TRBJ2-2; D remains ambiguous. CDR3 length: 12 amino acids. Germline V lookup: CDR1 SGDLS, CDR2 YYNGEE. Trimming removed 2 bases at V and 7 bases at J, with 6 bases between. CDR3 in amino acids: CASSVSRGELFF. The CDR3 region has the DNA TGTGCCAGCAGCGTTTCCCGCGGGGAGCTGTTTTTT. The variable domain in full, with the rest retrieved from reference TRBV9 and TRBJ2-2, is DSGVTQTPKHLITATGQRVTLRCSPRSGDLSVYWYQQSLDQGLQFLIQYYNGEERAKGNILERFSAQQFPDLHSELNLSSLELGDSALYFCASSVSRGELFFGEGSRLTVL.

This clone has more than one count but fewer than ten. V and J are TRBV7-9 and TRBJ2-2; TRBD1 matches at 9 bases. Germline-derived CDR1 and CDR2 are SEHNR and FQNEAQ (reference sequence). This CDR3 is built from 15 residues. J lost 3 bases, V lost 4 bases, and 3 bases had no gene match. The CDR3 DNA follows: TGTGCCAGCAGCTGGGACAGGGCGGACACCGGGGAGCTGTTTTTT. Encoded protein: CASSWDRADTGELFF.

The J gene is TRBJ1-5, the V gene TRBV7-6; D uncertain. V was cut by 1 base and J by 0 bases, with 7 bases left in between. Germline V gives CDR1 SGHVS, CDR2 FNYEAQ. The CDR3 is made up of 15 amino acids. In DNA, the CDR3 is TGTGCCAGCAGCTTAGGGGCAAATAGCAATCAGCCCCAGCATTTT. Protein sequence: CASSLGANSNQPQHF.

In this sample, this clone turned up once. J is TRBJ2-7 and V is TRBV5-6, with D uncertain. This CDR3 contains 14 residues. V lost 1 base and J 0 bases, leaving 8 bases between the germline ends. In germline, CDR1 is SGHDT, CDR2 YYEEEE. CDR3 bases: TGTGCCAGCAGCTTGATCTCAGGCTCCTACGAGCAGTACTTC. This gives the protein CASSLISGSYEQYF.

V usage is TRBV30 and J usage is TRBJ2-1; D is perhaps TRBD1 (5 bases). With 4 bases removed from V and 6 bases from J, the gap between germline ends came to 13 bases. Looked up from germline, CDR1 is GTSNPN and CDR2 is SVGIG (reference sequence). CDR3 size: 13 residues. The CDR3, as DNA: TGTGCCTGGACATCGATAGGGGCCAATGAGCAGTTCTTC. Protein product: CAWTSIGANEQFF.

There are a few counts of this clone. The chain uses TRBV29-1 and TRBJ2-7; 8 bases map to TRBD1. CDR3 length equals 13 residues. The V segment lost 1 base and the J segment 5 bases; nucleotides outside the gene matches: 4. Germline V gene sequence: CDR1 SQVTM, CDR2 ANQGSEA. The CDR3 reads CSVEGQGSNEQYF. The CDR3 region has the DNA TGCAGCGTTGAAGGACAGGGGTCCAACGAGCAGTACTTC.

The rearrangement links TRBV2 to TRBJ1-1, with D maybe TRBD1 (6 bases). The CDR3 extends over 16 amino acids. Germline V lookup: CDR1 SNHLY, CDR2 FYNNEI. V was pared by 7 bases and J by 0 bases, with 18 bases between. Here the CDR3 reads CASNSIQGPMNTEAFF. Written as DNA, the CDR3 is TGTGCCAGCAATTCCATCCAGGGGCCGATGAACACTGAAGCTTTCTTT.

This clone showed up just a few times. V and J are TRBV29-1 and TRBJ1-4; possible D gene TRBD1, 5 bases. V was shortened by 4 bases and J by 8 bases, with 20 bases between the two germline ends. This CDR3 spans 15 amino acids. Germline CDR1 is SQVTM and CDR2 is ANQGSEA. The CDR3 sequence: CSVVGGLSSDEKLFF. The CDR3 DNA is TGCAGCGTTGTGGGGGGGTTAAGCTCTGACGAAAAACTGTTTTTT. The full variable domain, in which reference TRBV29-1 and TRBJ1-4 provide the parts outside the CDR3, is SAVISQKPSRDICQRGTSLTIQCQVDSQVTMMFWYRQQPGQSLTLIATANQGSEATYESGFVIDKFPISRPNLTFSTLTVSNMSPEDSSIYLCSVVGGLSSDEKLFFGSGTQLSVL.

This clone was seen only a few times. The chain combines TRBV10-2 with TRBJ1-1, with D unresolved. The CDR3 consists of 11 residues. Germline-derived CDR1 and CDR2 are WSHSY and SAAADI. The V end lost 6 bases, the J end lost 9 bases, and 11 bases lay between the germline ends. CDR3 DNA sequence: TGCGCCAGCAGGGAGAGTAGCAAAGCTTTCTTT. Its translation is CASRESSKAFF.

This chain links TRBV27 with TRBJ2-2, with 7 positions matching TRBD1. CDR3 length: 15 residues. CDR1 is MNHEY, CDR2 SMNVEV, per germline (reference sequence). Trimming removed 8 bases from V and 5 bases from J; junction bases left unmatched: 11. The CDR3 nucleotides are TGTGCCAGCCGAGTAATAACAGGGGCTACCGGGGAGCTGTTTTTT. This gives the protein CASRVITGATGELFF.

Worth noting for this clone: Other DNA sequences from this sample encode an identical CDR3 as well. The rearrangement links TRBV5-1 to TRBJ1-1; D is undetermined. Between the trimmed V and J ends, which lost 0 bases and 1 base, there was a span of 4 bases. The CDR3 loop spans 13 amino acids. Germline lookup yields CDR1 SGHRS and CDR2 YFSETQ. CDR3 amino acids: CASSLEGNTEAFF. The CDR3 DNA reads as TGCGCCAGCAGCTTGGAGGGGAACACTGAAGCTTTCTTT. Together with reference TRBV5-1 and TRBJ1-1, the CDR3 gives the full variable domain: KAGVTQTPRYLIKTRGQQVTLSCSPISGHRSVSWYQQTPGQGLQFLFEYFSETQRNKGNFPGRFSGRQFSNSRSEMNVSTLELGDSALYLCASSLEGNTEAFFGQGTRLTVV.

A remark on this clone: Within the sample, other DNA sequences also encode this same CDR3. This chain uses TRBV7-9 with TRBJ2-3, with D tentatively TRBD2 (7 bases). Germline CDR1 reads SEHNR; CDR2 reads FQNEAQ (reference sequence). V shed 0 bases and J shed 3 bases, with 10 bases lying between them. This CDR3 region has 15 residues. The CDR3 region has the DNA TGTGCCAGCAGCTTAGCGGGGGGGCCGACAGATACGCAGTATTTT. Translating gives CASSLAGGPTDTQYF.

The J gene is TRBJ2-2, the V gene TRBV5-6, with D perhaps TRBD1 (5 bases). With 0 bases removed from V and 4 bases from J, the gap between germline ends came to 16 bases. Germline V gene lookup returns CDR1 SGHDT and CDR2 YYEEEE. The CDR3 sequence is 17 residues long. CDR3 in DNA: TGTGCCAGCAGCTTGGCGAAGGGGCCTAAAACCACCGGGGAGCTGTTTTTT. This encodes CASSLAKGPKTTGELFF.

The chain links TRBV7-8 to TRBJ1-1, with D uncertain. Trimming shortened V by 5 bases and J by 4 bases, and 8 bases separated the two germline ends. Germline V gene sequence: CDR1 SGHVS, CDR2 FQNEAQ. The CDR3 is 12 amino acids. The CDR3 sequence: CASSAGFTEAFF. CDR3 sequence (DNA): TGTGCCAGCAGCGCGGGGTTCACTGAAGCTTTCTTT.

The V gene is TRBV27, the J gene TRBJ1-1; no firm D call. This CDR3 is built from 12 residues. Germline values: CDR1 MNHEY, CDR2 SMNVEV (reference sequence). V was pared by 5 bases and J by 4 bases, with 8 bases between. DNA for the CDR3: TGTGCCAGCAGTACCAACCCCACTGAAGCTTTCTTT. This sequence encodes CASSTNPTEAFF.

The rearrangement uses TRBV19 and TRBJ2-2; D is unresolved. CDR1 is LNHDA and CDR2 is SQIVND in the germline V gene (reference sequence). CDR3 length equals 15 residues. The V end lost 3 bases, the J end lost 0 bases, and 8 bases lay between the germline ends. CDR3 sequence (DNA): TGTGCCAGTAGTATCGGCAGAGCGAACACCGGGGAGCTGTTTTTT. It encodes CASSIGRANTGELFF.

For the CDR3, the DNA is TGCGCCAGCAGCTTACAGGAAAGGTCCTACAATGAGCAGTTCTTC. This encodes CASSLQERSYNEQFF. V is TRBV4-3 and J is TRBJ2-1, with a possible D match to TRBD1 (5 bases). The germline V gene encodes CDR1 LGHNA and CDR2 YSLEER. Trimming removed 5 bases from V and 1 base from J, with 12 bases in between. The CDR3 sequence is 15 residues long.

This clone was detected a few times. This chain's CDR3 is CASSSGRSYNEQFF. In DNA form, the CDR3 reads TGTGCCAGTAGTTCGGGCAGATCCTACAATGAGCAGTTCTTC. V usage is TRBV19 and J usage is TRBJ2-1; D ambiguous. The V gene's germline CDR1 is LNHDA and CDR2 SQIVND (reference sequence). This CDR3 comprises 14 residues. Trimming took 5 bases from V and 1 from J, leaving 9 bases between them.